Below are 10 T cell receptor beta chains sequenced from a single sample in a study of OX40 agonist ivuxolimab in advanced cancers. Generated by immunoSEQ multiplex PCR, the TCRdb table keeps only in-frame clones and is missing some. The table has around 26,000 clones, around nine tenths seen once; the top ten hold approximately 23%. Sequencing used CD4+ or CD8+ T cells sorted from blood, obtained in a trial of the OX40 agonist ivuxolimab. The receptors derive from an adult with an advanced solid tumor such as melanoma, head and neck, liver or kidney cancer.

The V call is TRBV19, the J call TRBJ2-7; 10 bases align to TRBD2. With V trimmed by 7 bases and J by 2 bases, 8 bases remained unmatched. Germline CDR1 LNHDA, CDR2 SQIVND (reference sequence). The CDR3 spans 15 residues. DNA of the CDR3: TGTGCCAGTACCCCGGGACTAGCGCCTACCTACGAGCAGTACTTC. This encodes CASTPGLAPTYEQYF.

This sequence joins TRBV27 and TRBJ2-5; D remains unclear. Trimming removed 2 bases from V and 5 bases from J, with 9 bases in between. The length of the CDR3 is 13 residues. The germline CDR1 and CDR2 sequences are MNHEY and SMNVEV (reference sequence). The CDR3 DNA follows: TGTGCCAGCAGTTTAATATTCGGGGAGACCCAGTACTTC. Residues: CASSLIFGETQYF.

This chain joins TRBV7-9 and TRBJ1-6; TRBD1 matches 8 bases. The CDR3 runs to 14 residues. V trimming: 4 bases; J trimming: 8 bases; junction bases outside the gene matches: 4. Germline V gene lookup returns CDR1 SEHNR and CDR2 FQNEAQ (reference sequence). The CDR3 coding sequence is TGTGCCAGCAGCTCGACAGGGGAACATTCACCCCTCCACTTT. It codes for CASSSTGEHSPLHF.

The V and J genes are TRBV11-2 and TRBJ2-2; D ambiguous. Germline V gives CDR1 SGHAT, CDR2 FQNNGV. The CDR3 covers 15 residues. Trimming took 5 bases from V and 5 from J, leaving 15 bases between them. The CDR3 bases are TGTGCCAGCAGCCAACCGACAAGAGGTACCGGGGAGCTGTTTTTT. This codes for CASSQPTRGTGELFF.

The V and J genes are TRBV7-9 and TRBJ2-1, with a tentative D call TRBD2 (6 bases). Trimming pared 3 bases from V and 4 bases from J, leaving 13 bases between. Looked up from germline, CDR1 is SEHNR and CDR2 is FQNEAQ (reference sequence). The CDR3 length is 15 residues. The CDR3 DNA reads TGTGCCAGCAGCTTGTTCGGGGGAGAGTACAATGAGCAGTTCTTC. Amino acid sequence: CASSLFGGEYNEQFF.

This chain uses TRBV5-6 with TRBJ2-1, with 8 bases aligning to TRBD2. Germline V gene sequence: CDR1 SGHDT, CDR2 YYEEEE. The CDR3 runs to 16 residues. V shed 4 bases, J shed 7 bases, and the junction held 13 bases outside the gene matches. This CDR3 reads CASSTYTGLGTNEQFF. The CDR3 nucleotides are TGTGCCAGCAGCACGTACACGGGACTAGGAACGAATGAGCAGTTCTTC.

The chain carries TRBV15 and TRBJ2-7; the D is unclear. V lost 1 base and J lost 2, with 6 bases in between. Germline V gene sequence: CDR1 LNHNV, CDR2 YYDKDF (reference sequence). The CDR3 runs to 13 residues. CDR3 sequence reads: CATSRGVTYEQYF. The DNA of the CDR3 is TGTGCCACCAGCAGAGGAGTAACCTACGAGCAGTACTTC. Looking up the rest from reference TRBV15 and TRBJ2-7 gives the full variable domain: DAMVIQNPRYQVTQFGKPVTLSCSQTLNHNVMYWYQQKSSQAPKLLFHYYDKDFNNEADTPDNFQSRRPNTSFCFLDIRSPGLGDTAMYLCATSRGVTYEQYFGPGTRLTVT.

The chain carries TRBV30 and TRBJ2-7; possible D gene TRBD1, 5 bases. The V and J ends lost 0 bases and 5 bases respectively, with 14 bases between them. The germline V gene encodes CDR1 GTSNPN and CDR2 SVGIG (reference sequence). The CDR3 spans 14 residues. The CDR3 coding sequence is TGTGCCTGGAGTGTAGGCCGTGGGGCCGACGAGCAGTACTTC. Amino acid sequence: CAWSVGRGADEQYF.

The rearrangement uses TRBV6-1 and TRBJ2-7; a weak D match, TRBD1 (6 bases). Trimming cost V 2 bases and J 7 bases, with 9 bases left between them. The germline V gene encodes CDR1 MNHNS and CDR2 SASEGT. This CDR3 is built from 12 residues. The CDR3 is CASSEQGMEQYF. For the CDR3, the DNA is TGTGCCAGCAGTGAACAGGGGATGGAGCAGTACTTC.

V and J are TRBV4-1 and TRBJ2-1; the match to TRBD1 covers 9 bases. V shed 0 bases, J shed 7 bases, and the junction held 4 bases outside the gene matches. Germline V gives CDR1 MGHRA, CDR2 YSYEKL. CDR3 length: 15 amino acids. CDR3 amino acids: CASSQEETGGNEQFF. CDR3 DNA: TGCGCCAGCAGCCAAGAGGAGACAGGGGGAAATGAGCAGTTCTTC.